This TCR beta chain derives from a study of blood T cell repertoires in COVID-19. Study overall: Italy, Spain and the United States were the sources of the convalescent and acute COVID-19 samples. T cells, B-cell-depleted T cells, or PBMCs provided the cDNA or gDNA that served as material.

This clone occurred once. V dropped 4 bases and J dropped 3 bases, with 15 bases sitting between them. CDR1 LGHDT and CDR2 YNNKEL come from the germline V gene (reference sequence). This CDR3 comprises 16 residues. Under the authors' procedure: Amplification of reference gene primers was used by the study to estimate nucleated cell counts. TCRdb keeps only in-frame clones here, not all; method: immunoSEQ multiplex PCR. That table is the source of V, J and clone size, and D and trimming were worked out from the DNA. Found here are roughly 420,000 clones, roughly 90% of them singletons; the top ten hold around 0.95%.

The sequence was obtained from a woman aged 30 to 39 with acute COVID-19. The J gene is TRBJ1-4, the V gene TRBV3-1 (or the pseudogene TRBV3-2); D is unclear. The sample consisted of PBMCs or T cells enriched from blood (not recorded which). This chain's CDR3 is CASSRRGVWANEKLFF. CDR3 nucleotide sequence: TGTGCCAGCAGCCGGCGGGGAGTGTGGGCTAATGAAAAACTGTTTTTT.